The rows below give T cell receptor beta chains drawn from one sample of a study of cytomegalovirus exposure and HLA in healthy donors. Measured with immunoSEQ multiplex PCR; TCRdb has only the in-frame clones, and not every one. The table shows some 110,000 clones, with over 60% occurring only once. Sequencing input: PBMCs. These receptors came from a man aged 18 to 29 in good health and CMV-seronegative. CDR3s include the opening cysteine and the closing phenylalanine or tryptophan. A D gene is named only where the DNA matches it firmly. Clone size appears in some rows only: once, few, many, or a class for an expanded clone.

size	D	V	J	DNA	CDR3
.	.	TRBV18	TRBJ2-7	TGTGCCAGCTCACTCCCGGGGAGCGGTCCTTCCTACGAGCAGTACTTC	CASSLPGSGPSYEQYF
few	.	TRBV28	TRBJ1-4	TGTGCCAGCAGTCTTCCGTCGGCAGGGTTTAATGAAAAACTGTTTTTT	CASSLPSAGFNEKLFF
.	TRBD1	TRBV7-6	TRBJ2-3	TGTGCCAGCAGCCGTAGGACAGGGGGCACAGATACGCAGTATTTT	CASSRRTGGTDTQYF
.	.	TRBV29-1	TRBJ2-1	TGCAGCGTTGAAGTAGCGGTGAATGAGCAGTTCTTC	CSVEVAVNEQFF
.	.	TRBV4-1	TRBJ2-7	TGCGCCAGCAGCCAAGTTCCGCAGGGCTCCGGCGACGAGCAGTACTTC	CASSQVPQGSGDEQYF
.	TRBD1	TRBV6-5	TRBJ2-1	TGTGCCAGCAGTCCTCCGGGACAGGGTTGGCGCGAGCAGTTCTTC	CASSPPGQGWREQFF
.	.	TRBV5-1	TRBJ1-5	TGCCCCAGCAGCTTGACAGCGGACGTGAATCAGCCCCAGCATTTT	CPSSLTADVNQPQHF
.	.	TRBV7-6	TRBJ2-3	TGTGCCAGCAGCTTATCCCTAATCAACCGGCGCGGGGTAGATACGCAGTATTTT	CASSLSLINRRGVDTQYF
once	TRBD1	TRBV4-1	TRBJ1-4	TGCCCCAGCAGCCAAAACAGGGGGCCCAATGAAAAACTGTTTTTT	CPSSQNRGPNEKLFF
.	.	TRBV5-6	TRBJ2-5	TGTGCCAGCAGCTTGTCGGGCAGGGCAGAGACCCAGTACTTC	CASSLSGRAETQYF
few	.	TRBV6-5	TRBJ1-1	TGTGCCAGCAGTTACCGGGGGGGTGGGGGTACTGAAGCTTTCTTT	CASSYRGGGGTEAFF
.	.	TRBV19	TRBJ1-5	TGTGCCAGTACCGCTAGGGGGTTTGGCAATCAGCCCCAGCATTTT	CASTARGFGNQPQHF
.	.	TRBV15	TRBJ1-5	TGTGCCACCTGCAGAGATGAGTGGGCAGATAGCAATCAGCCCCAGCATTTT	CATCRDEWADSNQPQHF
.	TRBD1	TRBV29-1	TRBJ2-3	TGCAGCGCCCTAAAAGGGGGCGCGTGGACAGATACGCAGTATTTT	CSALKGGAWTDTQYF
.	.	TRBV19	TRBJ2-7	TGTGCCAGTAGTATAGGCGACTCCGGCTACGAGCAGTACTTC	CASSIGDSGYEQYF
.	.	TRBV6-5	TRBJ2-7	TGTGCCAGCAGTTACCTTTCCGAGCAGTACTTC	CASSYLSEQYF
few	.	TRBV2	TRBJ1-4	TGTGCCAGCAGTGAAGGACAAACAACTAATGAAAAACTGTTTTTT	CASSEGQTTNEKLFF
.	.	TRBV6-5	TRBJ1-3	TGTGCCAGCAGTCCCCCAGGGAAAGGAAACACCATATATTTT	CASSPPGKGNTIYF
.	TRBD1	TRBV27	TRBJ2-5	TGTGCCAGCAGATCGACTAGGACAGGGGGGTACCAAGAGACCCAGTACTTC	CASRSTRTGGYQETQYF
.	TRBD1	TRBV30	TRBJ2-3	TGTACCTGGAGTGTAGGTCAGGGGGTGCACGATACGCAGTATTTT	CTWSVGQGVHDTQYF
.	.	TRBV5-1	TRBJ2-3	TGCGCCAGCAGCTTGGGAGAGCGGATGACAGATACGCAGTATTTT	CASSLGERMTDTQYF
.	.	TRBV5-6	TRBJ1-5	TGTGCCAGCGGCTTTTTTTCAGGGGAAGGTCAGCCCCAGCATTTT	CASGFFSGEGQPQHF
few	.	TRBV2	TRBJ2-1	TGTGCCAGCAGAGCAGCGACTAGTCGGGAGCAGTTCTTC	CASRAATSREQFF
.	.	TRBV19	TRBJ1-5	TGTGCCAGTAGTCTGGGCAGCAATCAGCCCCAGCATTTT	CASSLGSNQPQHF
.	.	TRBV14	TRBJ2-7	TGTGCCAGCAGCCAAGAAGGAGTGACAGGCAACAAGATTCCCTACGAGCAGTACTTC	CASSQEGVTGNKIPYEQYF
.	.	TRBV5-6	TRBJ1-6	TGTGCCAGCAGCTTCGGGCGGGCGTATAATTCACCCCTCCACTTT	CASSFGRAYNSPLHF
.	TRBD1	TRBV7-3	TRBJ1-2	TGTGCCAGCAGCTTAAACCCCGGACAGGGCGGGAATGGCTACACCTTC	CASSLNPGQGGNGYTF
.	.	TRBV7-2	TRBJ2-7	TGTGCCAGCAGCTTAGAACTCCCCCCGAGGGTCGAGCAGTACTTC	CASSLELPPRVEQYF
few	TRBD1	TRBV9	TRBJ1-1	TGTGCCAGCAGCGTAGTAACAGGGGCGGGTGAAGCTTTCTTT	CASSVVTGAGEAFF
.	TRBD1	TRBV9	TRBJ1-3	TGTGCCAGCAGCGCACACCTGGGGACAGACCTCTCTGGAAACACCATATATTTT	CASSAHLGTDLSGNTIYF
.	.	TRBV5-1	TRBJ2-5	TGCGCCAGCAGCTTGGCCGGACTAAGAGAGACCCAGTACTTC	CASSLAGLRETQYF
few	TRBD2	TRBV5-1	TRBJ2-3	TGCCCCAGCAGCAAACTAGCGGGAGTCCCAGATACGCAGTATTTT	CPSSKLAGVPDTQYF
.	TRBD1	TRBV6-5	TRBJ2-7	TGTGCCCTTCGGGGGACAGGCGACTACGAGCAGTACTTC	CALRGTGDYEQYF
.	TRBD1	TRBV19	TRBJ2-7	TGTGCCAGTAGTAGAACAGGGGGCGCGTTTGTCGGCGAGCAGTACTTC	CASSRTGGAFVGEQYF
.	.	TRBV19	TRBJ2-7	TGTGCCAGTACCGGAGCGGTGTCCTACGAGCAGTACTTC	CASTGAVSYEQYF
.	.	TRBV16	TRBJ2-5	TGTGCCAGCAGCCTGACAACCCAAGAGACCCAGTACTTC	CASSLTTQETQYF
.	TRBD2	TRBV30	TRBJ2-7	TGTGCCTGGAGTGTAGGGACTAGCATAGACGAGCAGTACTTC	CAWSVGTSIDEQYF
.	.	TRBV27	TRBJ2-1	TGTGCCAGCAGTACTGCTAGTCCAACAAGGGGGACCAATCCATTAGGCAATGAGCAGTTCTTC	CASSTASPTRGTNPLGNEQFF
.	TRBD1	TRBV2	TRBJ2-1	TGTGCCAGCAGTGCAGTCCGGGACAGGCTATACAATGAGCAGTTCTTC	CASSAVRDRLYNEQFF
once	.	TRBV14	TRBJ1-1	TGTGCCAGCAGCAAATGGGGGCAAGGCACTGAAGCTTTCTTT	CASSKWGQGTEAFF
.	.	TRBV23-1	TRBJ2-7	TGCGCCAGCAGTCTGCCCCCGACAGGTAACTACGAGCAGTACTTC	CASSLPPTGNYEQYF
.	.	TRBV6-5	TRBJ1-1	TGTGCCAGCAGTTACTCGGCAGGGGTGTGGACTGAAGCTTTCTTT	CASSYSAGVWTEAFF
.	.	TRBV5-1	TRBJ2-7	TGCGCCAGCAGGAGCAACGGCTACGAGCAGTACTTC	CASRSNGYEQYF
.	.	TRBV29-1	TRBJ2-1	TGCAGCGTTGCCCGGCCGGGTACCTACAATGAGCAGTTCTTC	CSVARPGTYNEQFF
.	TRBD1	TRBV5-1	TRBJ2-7	TGCGCCAGCAGCCGAACGACAGGGCCCCTCTTAGAGCAGTACTTC	CASSRTTGPLLEQYF
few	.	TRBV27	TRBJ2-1	TGTGCCAGCAGCTCCGGGACATATTACAATGAGCAGTTCTTC	CASSSGTYYNEQFF
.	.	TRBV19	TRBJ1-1	TGTGCCAGTACTTCACCGGGACAAATGAACACTGAAGCTTTCTTT	CASTSPGQMNTEAFF
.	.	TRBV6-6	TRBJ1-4	TGTGCCAGCAGTCCTTACGTGGGGGGACTGTTTTTT	CASSPYVGGLFF
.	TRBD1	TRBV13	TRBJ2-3	TGTGCCAGCAGCTTAGTGCCGGGACAGAGCCCTACTAGCACAGATACGCAGTATTTT	CASSLVPGQSPTSTDTQYF
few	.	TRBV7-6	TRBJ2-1	TGTGCCAGCGGCATTCAGGGCGGCTCCTACAATGAGCAGTTCTTC	CASGIQGGSYNEQFF
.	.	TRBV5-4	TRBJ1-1	TGTGCCAGCAGCTTTGGTTCGGACTCCCGCAGAGGAGCTTTCTTT	CASSFGSDSRRGAFF
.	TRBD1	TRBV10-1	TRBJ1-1	TGCGCCATCCTGACAGGGGGTGAAGCTTTCTTT	CAILTGGEAFF
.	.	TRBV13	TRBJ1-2	TGTGCCAGCAGCTCCGCCCCCGTGGCTCCTAACCTAGGGGACTATGGCTACACCTTC	CASSSAPVAPNLGDYGYTF
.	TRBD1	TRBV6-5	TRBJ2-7	TGTGCCAGCAGACGGAGACAGGGAGAACGGTACGAGCAGTACTTC	CASRRRQGERYEQYF
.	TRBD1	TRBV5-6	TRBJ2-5	TGTGCCAGCAGCAAAACCACAGGGGCCTGGGAGACCCAGTACTTC	CASSKTTGAWETQYF
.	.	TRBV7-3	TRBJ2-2	TGTGCCAGCAGCGGCAGGGTTACCGGGGAGCTGTTTTTT	CASSGRVTGELFF
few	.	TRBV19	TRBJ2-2	TGTGCCAGTACGCGGGCAGGCACCGGGGAGCTGTTTTTT	CASTRAGTGELFF
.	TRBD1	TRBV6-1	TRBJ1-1	TGTGCCAGCAGTTACGGGACAGAGGCTTTCTTT	CASSYGTEAFF